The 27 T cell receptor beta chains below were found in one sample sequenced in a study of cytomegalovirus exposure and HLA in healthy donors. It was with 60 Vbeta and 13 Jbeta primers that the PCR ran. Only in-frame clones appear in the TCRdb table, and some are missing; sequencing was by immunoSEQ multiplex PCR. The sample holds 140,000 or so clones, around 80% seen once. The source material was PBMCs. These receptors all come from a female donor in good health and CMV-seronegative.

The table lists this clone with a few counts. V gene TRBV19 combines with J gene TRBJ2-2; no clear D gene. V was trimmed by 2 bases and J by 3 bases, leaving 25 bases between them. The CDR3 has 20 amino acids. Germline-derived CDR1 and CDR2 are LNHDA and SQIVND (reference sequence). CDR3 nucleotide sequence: TGTGCCAGTAGTATACCGTCTTGGTTAGAACTGGGCCTGGACACCGGGGAGCTGTTTTTT. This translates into CASSIPSWLELGLDTGELFF.

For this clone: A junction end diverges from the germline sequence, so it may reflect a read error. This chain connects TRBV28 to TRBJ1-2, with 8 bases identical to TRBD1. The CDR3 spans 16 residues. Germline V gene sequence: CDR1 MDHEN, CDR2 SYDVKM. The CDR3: CASSYRTGSGNYGYPF. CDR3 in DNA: TGTGCCAGCAGTTATCGGACAGGGAGCGGGAACTATGGCTACCCCTTC.

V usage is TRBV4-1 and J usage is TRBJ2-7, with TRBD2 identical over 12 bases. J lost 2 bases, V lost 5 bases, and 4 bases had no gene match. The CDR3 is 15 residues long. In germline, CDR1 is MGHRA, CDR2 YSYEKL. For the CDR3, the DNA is TGCGCCAGCAGCTCGGGACTAGCGGGCCCCTACGAGCAGTACTTC. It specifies CASSSGLAGPYEQYF.

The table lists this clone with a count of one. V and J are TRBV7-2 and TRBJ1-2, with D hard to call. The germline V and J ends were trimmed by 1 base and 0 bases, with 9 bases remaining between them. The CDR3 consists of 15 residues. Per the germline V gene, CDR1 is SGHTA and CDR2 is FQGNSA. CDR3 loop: CASSLDANPNYGYTF. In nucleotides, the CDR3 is TGTGCCAGCAGCTTAGATGCGAATCCTAACTATGGCTACACCTTC. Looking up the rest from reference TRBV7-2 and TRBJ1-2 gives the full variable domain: GAGVSQSPSNKVTEKGKDVELRCDPISGHTALYWYRQSLGQGLEFLIYFQGNSAPDKSGLPSDRFSAERTGGSVSTLTIQRTQQEDSAVYLCASSLDANPNYGYTFGSGTRLTVV.

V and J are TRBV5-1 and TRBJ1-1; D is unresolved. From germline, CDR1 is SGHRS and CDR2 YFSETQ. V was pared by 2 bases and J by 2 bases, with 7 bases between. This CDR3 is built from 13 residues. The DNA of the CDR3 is TGCGCCAGCAGCTTTGTAGAAAACACTGAAGCTTTCTTT. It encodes CASSFVENTEAFF.

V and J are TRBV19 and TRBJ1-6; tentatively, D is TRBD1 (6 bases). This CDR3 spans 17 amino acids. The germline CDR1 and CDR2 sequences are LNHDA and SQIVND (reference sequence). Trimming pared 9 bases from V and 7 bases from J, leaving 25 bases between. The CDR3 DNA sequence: TGTGCCAGCGGGGGGGCACCTCAACGACGATCAAATTCACCCCTCCACTTT. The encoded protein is CASGGAPQRRSNSPLHF. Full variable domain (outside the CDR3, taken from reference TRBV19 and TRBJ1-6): DGGITQSPKYLFRKEGQNVTLSCEQNLNHDAMYWYRQDPGQGLRLIYYSQIVNDFQKGDIAEGYSVSREKKESFPLTVTSAQKNPTAFYLCASGGAPQRRSNSPLHFGNGTRLTVT.

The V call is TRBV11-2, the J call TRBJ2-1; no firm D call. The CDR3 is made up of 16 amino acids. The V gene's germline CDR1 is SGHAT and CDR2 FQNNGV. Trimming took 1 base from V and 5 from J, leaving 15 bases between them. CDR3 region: CASSLGPSLINNEQFF. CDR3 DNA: TGTGCCAGCAGCTTAGGTCCAAGCCTTATTAACAATGAGCAGTTCTTC.

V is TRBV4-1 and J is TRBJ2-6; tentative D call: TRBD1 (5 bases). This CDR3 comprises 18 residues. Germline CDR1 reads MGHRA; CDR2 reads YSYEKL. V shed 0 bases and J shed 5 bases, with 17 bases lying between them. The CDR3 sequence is CASSQESARVGWANVLTF. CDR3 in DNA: TGCGCCAGCAGCCAAGAGTCGGCCAGGGTCGGGTGGGCCAACGTCCTGACTTTC.

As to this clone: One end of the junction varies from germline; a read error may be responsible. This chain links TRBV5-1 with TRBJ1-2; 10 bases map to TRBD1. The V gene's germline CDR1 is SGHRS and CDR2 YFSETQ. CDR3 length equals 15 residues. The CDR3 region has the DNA TGCGCCAGCAGCCACCCGGGACAGGGGTTTTATGGCTACCCCTTC. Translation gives CASSHPGQGFYGYPF.

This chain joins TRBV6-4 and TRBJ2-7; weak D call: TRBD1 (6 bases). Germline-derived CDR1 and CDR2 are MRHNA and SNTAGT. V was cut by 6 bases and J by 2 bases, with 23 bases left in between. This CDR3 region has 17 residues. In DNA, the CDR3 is TGTGCCAGCAGCCTGCCACCCCGGTGCAGGGGCACCTACGAGCAGTACTTC. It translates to CASSLPPRCRGTYEQYF.

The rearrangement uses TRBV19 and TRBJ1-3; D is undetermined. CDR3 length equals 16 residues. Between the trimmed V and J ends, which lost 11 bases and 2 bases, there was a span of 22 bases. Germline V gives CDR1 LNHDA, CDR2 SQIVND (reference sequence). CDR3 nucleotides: TGTGCCTCCACCCCACATACCCGGGAGCCTGGAAACACCATATATTTT. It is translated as CASTPHTREPGNTIYF.

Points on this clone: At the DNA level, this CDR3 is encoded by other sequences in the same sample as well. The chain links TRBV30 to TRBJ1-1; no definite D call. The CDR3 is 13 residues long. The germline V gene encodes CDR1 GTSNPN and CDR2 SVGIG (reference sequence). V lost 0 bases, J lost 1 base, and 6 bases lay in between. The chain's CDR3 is CAWSVLPNTEAFF. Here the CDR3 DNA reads TGTGCCTGGAGTGTACTACCGAACACTGAAGCTTTCTTT.

CDR3 DNA: TGTGCCAGCAGTGAATACACTACCGCGGGACTGACAGGGTTCGGGGAGCTGTTTTTT. It encodes CASSEYTTAGLTGFGELFF. The chain combines TRBV6-1 with TRBJ2-2; perhaps TRBD1 as D (7 bases). CDR3 length: 19 amino acids. Trimming stripped 2 bases from V and 7 bases from J, with 26 bases between. The germline CDR1 and CDR2 sequences are MNHNS and SASEGT.

CDR3 loop: CATSRVAGVGGYNEQFF. As DNA, the CDR3 is TGTGCCACCAGCAGAGTTGCGGGGGTTGGGGGATACAATGAGCAGTTCTTC. The chain combines TRBV15 with TRBJ2-1; 7 bases are shared with TRBD2. Trimming took 1 base from V and 4 from J; bases not matched to a gene: 10. The germline CDR1 and CDR2 sequences are LNHNV and YYDKDF (reference sequence). CDR3 length: 17 amino acids.

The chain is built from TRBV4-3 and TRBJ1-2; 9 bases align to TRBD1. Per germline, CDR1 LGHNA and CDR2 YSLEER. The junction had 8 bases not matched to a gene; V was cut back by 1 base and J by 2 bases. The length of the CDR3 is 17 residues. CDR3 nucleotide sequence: TGCGCCAGCAGCCAAGCAGCTACAGGGGGCGCGAACTATGGCTACACCTTC. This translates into CASSQAATGGANYGYTF.

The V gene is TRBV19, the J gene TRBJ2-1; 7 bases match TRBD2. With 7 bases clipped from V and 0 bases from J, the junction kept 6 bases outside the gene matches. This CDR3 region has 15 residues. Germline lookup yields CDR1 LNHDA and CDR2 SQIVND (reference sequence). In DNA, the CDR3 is TGTGCCAGTATCCCGTCGGGGGGCTCCTACAATGAGCAGTTCTTC. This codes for CASIPSGGSYNEQFF.

The CDR3 reads CASMGGTSDVYYEQYF. CDR3 coding DNA: TGTGCCAGTATGGGAGGGACTAGCGACGTTTACTACGAGCAGTACTTC. V is TRBV19 and J is TRBJ2-7; 10 nucleotides line up with TRBD2. The V and J ends lost 7 bases and 3 bases, in that order; junction bases with no gene match: 12. The CDR3 consists of 16 residues. Germline-derived CDR1 and CDR2 are LNHDA and SQIVND (reference sequence). The full variable domain, its missing parts supplied by reference TRBV19 and TRBJ2-7, is DGGITQSPKYLFRKEGQNVTLSCEQNLNHDAMYWYRQDPGQGLRLIYYSQIVNDFQKGDIAEGYSVSREKKESFPLTVTSAQKNPTAFYLCASMGGTSDVYYEQYFGPGTRLTVT.

DNA of the CDR3: TGTGCCAGCAGGGTAAACAGGGGATTCACAGATACGCAGTATTTT. This codes for CASRVNRGFTDTQYF. This rearrangement joins TRBV6-1 to TRBJ2-3, with TRBD1 matching 7 bases. CDR1 is MNHNS, CDR2 SASEGT, per germline. V trimming: 6 bases; J trimming: 2 bases; junction bases outside the gene matches: 8. The CDR3 spans 15 residues.

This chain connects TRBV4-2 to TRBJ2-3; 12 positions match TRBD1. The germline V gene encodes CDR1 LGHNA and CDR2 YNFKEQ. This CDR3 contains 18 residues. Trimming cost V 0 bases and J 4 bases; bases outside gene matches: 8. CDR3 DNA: TGTGCCAGCAGCCAAGAACTACCGGGACAGGGGGCATCAGATACGCAGTATTTT. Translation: CASSQELPGQGASDTQYF.

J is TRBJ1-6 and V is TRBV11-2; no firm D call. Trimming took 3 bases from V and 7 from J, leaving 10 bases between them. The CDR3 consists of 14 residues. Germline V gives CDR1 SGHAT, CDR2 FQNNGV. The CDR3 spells CASSFRGDNSPLHF. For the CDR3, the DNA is TGTGCCAGCAGCTTTCGGGGAGACAATTCACCCCTCCACTTT.

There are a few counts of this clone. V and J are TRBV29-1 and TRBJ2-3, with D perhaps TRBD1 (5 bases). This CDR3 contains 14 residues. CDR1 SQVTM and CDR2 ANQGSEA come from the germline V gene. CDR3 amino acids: CSVSHGSQGDTQYF. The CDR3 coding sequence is TGCAGTGTCTCACACGGGTCCCAGGGAGATACGCAGTATTTT.

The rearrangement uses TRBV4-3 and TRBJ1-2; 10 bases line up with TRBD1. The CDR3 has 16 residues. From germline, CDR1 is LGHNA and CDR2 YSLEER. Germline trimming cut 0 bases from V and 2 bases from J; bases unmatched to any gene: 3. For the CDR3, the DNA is TGCGCCAGCAGCCAAGATGGACAGGGGGTAAACTATGGCTACACCTTC. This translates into CASSQDGQGVNYGYTF.

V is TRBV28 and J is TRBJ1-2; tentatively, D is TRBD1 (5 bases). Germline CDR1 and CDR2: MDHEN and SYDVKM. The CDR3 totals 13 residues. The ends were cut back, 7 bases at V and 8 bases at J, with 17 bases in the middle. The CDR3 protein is CASTSLGAEGYTF. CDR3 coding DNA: TGTGCCAGCACCTCCTTAGGGGCTGAAGGCTACACCTTC.

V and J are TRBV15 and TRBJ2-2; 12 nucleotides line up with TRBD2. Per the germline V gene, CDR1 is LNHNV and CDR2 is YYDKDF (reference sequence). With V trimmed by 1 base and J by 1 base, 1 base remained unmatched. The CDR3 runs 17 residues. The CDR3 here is CATSRGGLAGNTGELFF. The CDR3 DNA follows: TGTGCCACCAGCAGAGGGGGACTAGCGGGGAACACCGGGGAGCTGTTTTTT.

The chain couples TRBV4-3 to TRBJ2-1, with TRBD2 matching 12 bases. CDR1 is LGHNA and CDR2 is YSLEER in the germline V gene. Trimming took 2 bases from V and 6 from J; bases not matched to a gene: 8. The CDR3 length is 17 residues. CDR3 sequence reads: CASSQYLAGGPSNEQFF. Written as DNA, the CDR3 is TGCGCCAGCAGCCAATACCTAGCGGGGGGGCCTAGCAATGAGCAGTTCTTC.

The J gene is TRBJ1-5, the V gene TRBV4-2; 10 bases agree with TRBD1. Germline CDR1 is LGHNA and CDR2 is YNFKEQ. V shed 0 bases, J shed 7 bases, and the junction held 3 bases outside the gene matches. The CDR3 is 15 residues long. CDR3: CASSQDDRGRQPQHF. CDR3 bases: TGTGCCAGCAGCCAAGACGACAGGGGGCGACAGCCCCAGCATTTT.

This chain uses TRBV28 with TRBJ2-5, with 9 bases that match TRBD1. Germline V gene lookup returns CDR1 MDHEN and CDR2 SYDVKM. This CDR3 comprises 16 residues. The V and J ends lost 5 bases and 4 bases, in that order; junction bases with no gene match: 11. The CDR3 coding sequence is TGTGCCAGCAGTGCCCCGGGACAGGGCTGGTCAGAGACCCAGTACTTC. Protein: CASSAPGQGWSETQYF.